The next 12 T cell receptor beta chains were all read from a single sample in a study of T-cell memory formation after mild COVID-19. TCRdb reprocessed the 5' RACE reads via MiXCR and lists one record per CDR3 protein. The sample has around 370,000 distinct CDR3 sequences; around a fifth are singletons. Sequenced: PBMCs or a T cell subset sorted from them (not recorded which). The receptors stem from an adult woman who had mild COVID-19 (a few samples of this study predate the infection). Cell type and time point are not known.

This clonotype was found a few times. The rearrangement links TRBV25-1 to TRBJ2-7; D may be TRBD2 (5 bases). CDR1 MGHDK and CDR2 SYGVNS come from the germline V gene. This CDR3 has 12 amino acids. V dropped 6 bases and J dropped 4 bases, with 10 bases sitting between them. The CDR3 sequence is CASRLGGYEQYF. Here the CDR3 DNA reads TGTGCCAGCAGGCTGGGCGGGTACGAGCAGTACTTC.

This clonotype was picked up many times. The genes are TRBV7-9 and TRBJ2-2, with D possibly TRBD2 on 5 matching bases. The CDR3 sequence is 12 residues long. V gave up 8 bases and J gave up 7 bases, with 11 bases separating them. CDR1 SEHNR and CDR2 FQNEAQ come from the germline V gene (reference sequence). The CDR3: CASFREGGELFF. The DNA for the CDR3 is TGTGCCAGCTTTCGGGAAGGCGGGGAGCTGTTTTTT.

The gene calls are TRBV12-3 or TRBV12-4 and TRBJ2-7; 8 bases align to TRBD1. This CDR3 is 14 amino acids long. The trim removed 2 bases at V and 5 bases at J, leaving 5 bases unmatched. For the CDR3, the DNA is TGTGCCAGCAGTTTACTACGACAGGGGAACGAGCAGTACTTC. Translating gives CASSLLRQGNEQYF.

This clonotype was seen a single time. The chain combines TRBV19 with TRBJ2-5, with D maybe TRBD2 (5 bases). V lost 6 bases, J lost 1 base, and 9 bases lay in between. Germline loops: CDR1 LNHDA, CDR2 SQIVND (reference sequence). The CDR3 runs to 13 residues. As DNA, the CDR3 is TGTGCCAGTAGACCCCGGGGCCAAGAGACCCAGTACTTC. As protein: CASRPRGQETQYF.

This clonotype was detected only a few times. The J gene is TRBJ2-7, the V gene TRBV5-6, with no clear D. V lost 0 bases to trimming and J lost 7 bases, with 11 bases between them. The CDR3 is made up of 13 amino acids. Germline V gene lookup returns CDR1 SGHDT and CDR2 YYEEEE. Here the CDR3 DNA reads TGTGCCAGCAGCTTGGAGGTGGGGTGGGAGCAGTACTTC. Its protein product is CASSLEVGWEQYF.

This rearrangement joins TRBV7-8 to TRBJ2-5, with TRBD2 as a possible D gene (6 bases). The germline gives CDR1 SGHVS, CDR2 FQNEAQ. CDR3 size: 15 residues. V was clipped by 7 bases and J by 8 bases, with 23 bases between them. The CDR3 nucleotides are TGTGCCAGCACCCGGAGGGACTCTCTGAGAGAAACCCAGTACTTC. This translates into CASTRRDSLRETQYF.

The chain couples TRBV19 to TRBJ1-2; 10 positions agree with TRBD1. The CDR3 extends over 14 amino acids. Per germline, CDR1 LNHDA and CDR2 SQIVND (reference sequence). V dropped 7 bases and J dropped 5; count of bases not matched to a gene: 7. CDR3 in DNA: TGTGCCAGTACGGACAGGGGGTTTTTTTATGGCTACACCTTC. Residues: CASTDRGFFYGYTF. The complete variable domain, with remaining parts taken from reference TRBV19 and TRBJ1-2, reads DGGITQSPKYLFRKEGQNVTLSCEQNLNHDAMYWYRQDPGQGLRLIYYSQIVNDFQKGDIAEGYSVSREKKESFPLTVTSAQKNPTAFYLCASTDRGFFYGYTFGSGTRLTVV.

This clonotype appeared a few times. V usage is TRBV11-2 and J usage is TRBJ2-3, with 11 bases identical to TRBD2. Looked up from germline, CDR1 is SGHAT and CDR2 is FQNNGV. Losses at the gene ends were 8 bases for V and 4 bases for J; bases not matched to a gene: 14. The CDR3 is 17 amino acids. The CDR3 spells CASSGLAGKGIADTQYF. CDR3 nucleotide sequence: TGTGCCAGCTCTGGACTAGCGGGCAAAGGCATTGCAGATACGCAGTATTTT.

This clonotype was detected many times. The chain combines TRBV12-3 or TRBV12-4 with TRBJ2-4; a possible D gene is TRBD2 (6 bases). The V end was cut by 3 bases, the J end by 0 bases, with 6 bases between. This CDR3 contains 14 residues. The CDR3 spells CASSLGLAKNIQYF. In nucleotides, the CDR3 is TGTGCCAGCAGTTTGGGACTAGCCAAAAACATTCAGTACTTC.

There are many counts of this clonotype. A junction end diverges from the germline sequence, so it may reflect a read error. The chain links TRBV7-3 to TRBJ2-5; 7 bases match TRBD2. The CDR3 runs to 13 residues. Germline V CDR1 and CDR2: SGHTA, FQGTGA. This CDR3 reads CASSLGLQETQYF. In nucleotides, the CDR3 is TGCGCCAGCAGCTTGGGACTACAAGAGACCCAGTACTTC.

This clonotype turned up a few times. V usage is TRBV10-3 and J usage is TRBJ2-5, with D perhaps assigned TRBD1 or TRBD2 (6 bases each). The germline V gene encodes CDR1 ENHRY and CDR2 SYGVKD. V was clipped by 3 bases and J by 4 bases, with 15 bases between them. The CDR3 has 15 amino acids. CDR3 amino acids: CAISEGGGRPETQYF. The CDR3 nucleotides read TGTGCCATCAGTGAAGGTGGGGGGCGCCCAGAGACCCAGTACTTC.

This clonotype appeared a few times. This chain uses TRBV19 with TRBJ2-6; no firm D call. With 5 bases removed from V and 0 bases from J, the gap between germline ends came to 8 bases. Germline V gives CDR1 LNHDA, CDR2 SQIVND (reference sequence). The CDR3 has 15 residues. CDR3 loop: CASSGITSGANVLTF. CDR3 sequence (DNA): TGTGCCAGTAGTGGCATAACCTCTGGGGCCAACGTCCTGACTTTC.